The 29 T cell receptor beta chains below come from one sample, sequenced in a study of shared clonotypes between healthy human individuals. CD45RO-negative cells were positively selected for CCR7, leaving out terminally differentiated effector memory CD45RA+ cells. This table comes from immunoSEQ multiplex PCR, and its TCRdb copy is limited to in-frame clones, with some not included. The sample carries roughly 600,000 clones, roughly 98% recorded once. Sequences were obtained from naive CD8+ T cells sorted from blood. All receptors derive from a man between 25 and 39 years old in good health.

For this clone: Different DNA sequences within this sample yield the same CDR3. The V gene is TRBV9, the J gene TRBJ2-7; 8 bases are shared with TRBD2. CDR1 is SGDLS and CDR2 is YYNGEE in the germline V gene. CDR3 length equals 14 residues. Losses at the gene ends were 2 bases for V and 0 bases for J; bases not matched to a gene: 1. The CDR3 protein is CASSVGLASYEQYF. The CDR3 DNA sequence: TGTGCCAGCAGCGTCGGACTAGCCTCCTACGAGCAGTACTTC.

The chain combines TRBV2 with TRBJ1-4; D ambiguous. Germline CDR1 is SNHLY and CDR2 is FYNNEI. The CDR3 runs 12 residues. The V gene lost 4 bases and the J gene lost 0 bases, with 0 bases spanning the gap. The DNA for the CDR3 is TGTGCCAGCAGTGCAACTAATGAAAAACTGTTTTTT. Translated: CASSATNEKLFF.

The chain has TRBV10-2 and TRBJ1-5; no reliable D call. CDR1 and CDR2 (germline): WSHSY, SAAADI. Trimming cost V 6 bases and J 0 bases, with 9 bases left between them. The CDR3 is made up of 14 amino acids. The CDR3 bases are TGCGCCAGCAGGGCATACAATAGCAATCAGCCCCAGCATTTT. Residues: CASRAYNSNQPQHF.

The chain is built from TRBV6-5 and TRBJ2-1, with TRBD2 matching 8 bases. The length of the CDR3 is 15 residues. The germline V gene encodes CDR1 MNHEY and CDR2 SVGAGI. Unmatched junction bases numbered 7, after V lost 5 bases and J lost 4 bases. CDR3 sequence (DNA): TGTGCCAGCAGTCCCTTAGCGGGGTATTACAATGAGCAGTTCTTC. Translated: CASSPLAGYYNEQFF.

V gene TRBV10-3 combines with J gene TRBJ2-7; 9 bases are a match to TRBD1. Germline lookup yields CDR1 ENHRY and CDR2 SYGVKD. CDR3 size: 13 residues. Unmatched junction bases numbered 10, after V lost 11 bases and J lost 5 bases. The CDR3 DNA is TGTGCCGCCCCCCGGGACAGGGCGGACGAGCAGTACTTC. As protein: CAAPRDRADEQYF.

CDR3 protein: CASSQEGLADWNEQFF. The CDR3 DNA reads TGCGCCAGCAGCCAAGAGGGACTAGCGGATTGGAATGAGCAGTTCTTC. V gene TRBV4-1 combines with J gene TRBJ2-1; TRBD2 matches at 11 bases. The CDR3 sequence is 16 residues long. Unmatched junction bases numbered 5, after V lost 0 bases and J lost 7 bases. Germline lookup yields CDR1 MGHRA and CDR2 YSYEKL.

In DNA form, the CDR3 reads TGCGCCAGCAGCACCACATATGAGGGGACAGGGGATTACGAGCAGTACTTC. Protein: CASSTTYEGTGDYEQYF. V usage is TRBV5-1 and J usage is TRBJ2-7, with TRBD1 matching 10 bases. V dropped 4 bases and J dropped 4; count of bases not matched to a gene: 14. Per the germline V gene, CDR1 is SGHRS and CDR2 is YFSETQ. This CDR3 is 17 amino acids long.

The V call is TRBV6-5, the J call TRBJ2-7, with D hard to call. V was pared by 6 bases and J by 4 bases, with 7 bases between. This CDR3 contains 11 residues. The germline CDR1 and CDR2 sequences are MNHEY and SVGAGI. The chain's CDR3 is CASSLLYEQYF. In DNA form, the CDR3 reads TGTGCCAGCAGCTTACTTTACGAGCAGTACTTC.

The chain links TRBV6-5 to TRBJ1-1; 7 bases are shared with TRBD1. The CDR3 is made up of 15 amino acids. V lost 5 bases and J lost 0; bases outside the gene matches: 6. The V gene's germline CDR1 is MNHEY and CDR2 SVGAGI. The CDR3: CASSPATGMNTEAFF. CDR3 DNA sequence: TGTGCCAGCAGTCCTGCGACAGGGATGAACACTGAAGCTTTCTTT.

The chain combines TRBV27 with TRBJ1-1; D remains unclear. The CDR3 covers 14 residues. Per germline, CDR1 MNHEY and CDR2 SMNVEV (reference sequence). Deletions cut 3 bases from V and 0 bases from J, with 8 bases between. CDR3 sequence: CASSLAFLNTEAFF. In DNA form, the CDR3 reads TGTGCCAGCAGTTTGGCGTTCCTGAACACTGAAGCTTTCTTT.

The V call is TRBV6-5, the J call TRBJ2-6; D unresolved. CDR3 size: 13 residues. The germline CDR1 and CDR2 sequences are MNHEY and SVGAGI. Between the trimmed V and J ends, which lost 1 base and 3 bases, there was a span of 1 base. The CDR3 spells CASSYFGANVLTF. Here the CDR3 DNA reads TGTGCCAGCAGTTACTTTGGGGCCAACGTCCTGACTTTC.

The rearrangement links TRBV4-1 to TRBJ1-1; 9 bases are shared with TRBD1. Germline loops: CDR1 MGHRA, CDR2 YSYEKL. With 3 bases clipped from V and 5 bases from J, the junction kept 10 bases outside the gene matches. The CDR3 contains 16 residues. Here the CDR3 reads CASSHQRTGGATEAFF. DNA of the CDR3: TGCGCCAGCAGCCACCAAAGAACAGGGGGCGCAACTGAAGCTTTCTTT.

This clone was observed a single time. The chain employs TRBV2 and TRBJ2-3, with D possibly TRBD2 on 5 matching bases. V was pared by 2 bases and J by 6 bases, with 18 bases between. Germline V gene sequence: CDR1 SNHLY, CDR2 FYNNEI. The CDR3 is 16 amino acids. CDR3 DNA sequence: TGTGCCAGCAGTGAAATCGAGGGTCCCCGTTGGGATACGCAGTATTTT. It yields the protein CASSEIEGPRWDTQYF.

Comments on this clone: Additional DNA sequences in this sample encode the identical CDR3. CDR3 DNA sequence: TGTGCCAGCAGCCTCGGGCCGAGCTCCTACAATGAGCAGTTCTTC. This codes for CASSLGPSSYNEQFF. The V and J genes are TRBV7-8 and TRBJ2-1; no definite D call. The CDR3 sequence is 15 residues long. Looked up from germline, CDR1 is SGHVS and CDR2 is FQNEAQ. Trimming cost V 5 bases and J 0 bases, with 11 bases left between them.

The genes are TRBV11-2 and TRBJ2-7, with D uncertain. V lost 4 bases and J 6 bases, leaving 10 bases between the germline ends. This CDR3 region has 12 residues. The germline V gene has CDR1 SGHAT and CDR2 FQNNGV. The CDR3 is CASSSSPGEQYF. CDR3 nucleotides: TGTGCCAGCAGCTCGTCGCCGGGCGAGCAGTACTTC.

DNA for the CDR3: TGTGCCAGCAGTGAAGTGGACGGGGCAATGACTGGAAACACCATATATTTT. It specifies CASSEVDGAMTGNTIYF. V gene TRBV6-1 combines with J gene TRBJ1-3; a possible D gene is TRBD1 (5 bases). CDR1 is MNHNS, CDR2 SASEGT, per germline. This CDR3 comprises 17 residues. The V gene lost 1 base and the J gene lost 2 bases, with 15 bases spanning the gap.

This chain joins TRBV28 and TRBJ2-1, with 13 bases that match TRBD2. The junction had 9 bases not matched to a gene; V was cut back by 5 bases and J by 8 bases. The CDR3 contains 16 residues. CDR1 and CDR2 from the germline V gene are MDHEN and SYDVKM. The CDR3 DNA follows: TGTGCCAGCAGTCCCACCGGGACTAGCGGGAAGGATGAGCAGTTCTTC. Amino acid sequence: CASSPTGTSGKDEQFF.

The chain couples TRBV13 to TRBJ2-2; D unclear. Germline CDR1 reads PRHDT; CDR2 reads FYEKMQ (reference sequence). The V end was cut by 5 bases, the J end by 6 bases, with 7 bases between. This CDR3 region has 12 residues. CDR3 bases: TGTGCCAGCAGCCTGGTTGCCGGGGAGCTGTTTTTT. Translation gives CASSLVAGELFF. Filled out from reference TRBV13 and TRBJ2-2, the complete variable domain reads AAGVIQSPRHLIKEKRETATLKCYPIPRHDTVYWYQQGPGQDPQFLISFYEKMQSDKGSIPDRFSAQQFSDYHSELNMSSLELGDSALYFCASSLVAGELFFGEGSRLTVL.

CDR3 protein: CASSPNLALGGWETQYF. Here the CDR3 DNA reads TGTGCCAGCAGTCCAAATCTCGCCCTGGGGGGCTGGGAGACCCAGTACTTC. The V call is TRBV28, the J call TRBJ2-5; D may match TRBD1 or TRBD2 (6 bases each). Deletions cut 5 bases from V and 5 bases from J, with 24 bases between. The germline gives CDR1 MDHEN, CDR2 SYDVKM. This CDR3 comprises 17 residues. Using reference TRBV28 and TRBJ2-5 for the parts outside the CDR3, the full variable domain is DVKVTQSSRYLVKRTGEKVFLECVQDMDHENMFWYRQDPGLGLRLIYFSYDVKMKEKGDIPEGYSVSREKKERFSLILESASTNQTSMYLCASSPNLALGGWETQYFGPGTRLLVL.

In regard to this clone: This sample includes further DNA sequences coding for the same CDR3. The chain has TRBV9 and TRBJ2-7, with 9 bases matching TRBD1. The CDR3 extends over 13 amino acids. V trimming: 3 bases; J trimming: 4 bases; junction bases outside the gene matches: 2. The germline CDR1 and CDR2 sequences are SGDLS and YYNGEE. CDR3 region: CASSEGQGYEQYF. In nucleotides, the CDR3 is TGTGCCAGCAGCGAAGGACAGGGGTACGAGCAGTACTTC.

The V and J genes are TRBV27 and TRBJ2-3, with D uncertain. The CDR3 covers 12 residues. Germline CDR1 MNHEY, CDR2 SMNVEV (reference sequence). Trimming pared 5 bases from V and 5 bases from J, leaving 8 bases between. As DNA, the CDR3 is TGTGCCAGCAGTCCTCTAGGAGATACGCAGTATTTT. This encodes CASSPLGDTQYF.

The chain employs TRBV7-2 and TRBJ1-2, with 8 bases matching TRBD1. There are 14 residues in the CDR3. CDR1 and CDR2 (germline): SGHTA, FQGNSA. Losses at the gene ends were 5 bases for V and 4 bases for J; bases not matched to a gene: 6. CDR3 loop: CASSPRQGLYGYTF. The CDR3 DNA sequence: TGTGCCAGCAGCCCAAGACAGGGGCTCTATGGCTACACCTTC. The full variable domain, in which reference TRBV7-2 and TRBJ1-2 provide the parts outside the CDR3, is GAGVSQSPSNKVTEKGKDVELRCDPISGHTALYWYRQSLGQGLEFLIYFQGNSAPDKSGLPSDRFSAERTGGSVSTLTIQRTQQEDSAVYLCASSPRQGLYGYTFGSGTRLTVV.

CDR3 region: CASSQGIAARDEQYF. The DNA of the CDR3 is TGCGCCAGCAGCCAAGGAATAGCGGCACGCGACGAGCAGTACTTC. The chain joins TRBV4-1 to TRBJ2-7; the D gene is possibly TRBD2 (6 bases). Trimming pared 1 base from V and 5 bases from J, leaving 15 bases between. The CDR3 totals 15 residues. CDR1 MGHRA and CDR2 YSYEKL come from the germline V gene.

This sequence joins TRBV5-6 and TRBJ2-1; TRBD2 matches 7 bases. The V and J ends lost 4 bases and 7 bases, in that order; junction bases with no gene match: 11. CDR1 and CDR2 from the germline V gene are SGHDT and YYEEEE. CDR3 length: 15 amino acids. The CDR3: CASSLTSHGANEQFF. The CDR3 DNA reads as TGTGCCAGCAGCCTGACTAGCCATGGAGCGAATGAGCAGTTCTTC.

The CDR3 here is CSALGQGSYGYTF. CDR3 bases: TGCAGCGCCCTAGGACAGGGCAGCTATGGCTACACCTTC. The V and J genes are TRBV29-1 and TRBJ1-2, with 8 bases lining up with TRBD1. J gave up 4 bases and V 7 bases, and 8 bases lay outside the gene matches. This CDR3 region has 13 residues. The germline gives CDR1 SQVTM, CDR2 ANQGSEA.

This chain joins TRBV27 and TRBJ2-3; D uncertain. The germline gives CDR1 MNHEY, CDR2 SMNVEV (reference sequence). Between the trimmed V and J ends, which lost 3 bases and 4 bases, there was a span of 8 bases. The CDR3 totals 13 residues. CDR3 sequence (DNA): TGTGCCAGCAGTTTCAACTTACCAGATACGCAGTATTTT. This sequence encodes CASSFNLPDTQYF.

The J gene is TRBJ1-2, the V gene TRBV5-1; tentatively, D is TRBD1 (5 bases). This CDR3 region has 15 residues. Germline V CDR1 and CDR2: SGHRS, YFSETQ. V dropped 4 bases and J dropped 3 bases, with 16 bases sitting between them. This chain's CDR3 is CASSLTEAAHYGYTF. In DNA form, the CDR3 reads TGCGCCAGCAGCCTGACAGAGGCCGCGCACTATGGCTACACCTTC.

The CDR3 reads CASSSDLVAGELFF. The CDR3 DNA follows: TGTGCCAGCAGCTCAGACCTAGTTGCCGGGGAGCTGTTTTTT. The rearrangement uses TRBV5-4 and TRBJ2-2; D is undetermined. The CDR3 is made up of 14 amino acids. CDR1 is SGHNT, CDR2 YYREEE, per germline (reference sequence). V was trimmed by 3 bases and J by 6 bases, leaving 12 bases between them.

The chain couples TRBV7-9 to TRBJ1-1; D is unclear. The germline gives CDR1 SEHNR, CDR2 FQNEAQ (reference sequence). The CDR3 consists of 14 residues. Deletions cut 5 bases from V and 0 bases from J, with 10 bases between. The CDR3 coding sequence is TGTGCCAGCAGCGTGGACGTTCTGAACACTGAAGCTTTCTTT. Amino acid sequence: CASSVDVLNTEAFF.